This T cell receptor beta chain originates from a study of T-cell memory formation after mild COVID-19. Overall study findings and caveats: Second-wave clones with a day 37 peak had unconfirmed SARS-CoV-2 specificity. Contracting clones from day 15 to 85 showed balanced CD4/CD8; later expanders favored CD4+.

There are 15 residues in the CDR3. Trimming at V came to 7 bases and at J to 4 bases, leaving 12 bases not matched to a gene. Per the germline V gene, CDR1 is DFQATT and CDR2 is SNEGSKA (reference sequence). Worth noting for this clonotype: Its specificity is not known.

In TCRdb, the 5' RACE reads were re-called with MiXCR into one record per CDR3 protein. This table holds about 450,000 distinct CDR3 sequences, around 22% found once. The chain links TRBV20-1 to TRBJ2-3; 9 nucleotides match TRBD2. This TCR was recovered from an adult woman who had mild COVID-19 (a few samples of this study predate the infection). Cell type and time point are not known. The source material was PBMCs or a T cell subset sorted from them (not recorded which). This CDR3 is CSVPFAGGQPDTQYF. The CDR3 DNA is TGCAGTGTACCTTTTGCGGGAGGGCAGCCAGATACGCAGTATTTT.